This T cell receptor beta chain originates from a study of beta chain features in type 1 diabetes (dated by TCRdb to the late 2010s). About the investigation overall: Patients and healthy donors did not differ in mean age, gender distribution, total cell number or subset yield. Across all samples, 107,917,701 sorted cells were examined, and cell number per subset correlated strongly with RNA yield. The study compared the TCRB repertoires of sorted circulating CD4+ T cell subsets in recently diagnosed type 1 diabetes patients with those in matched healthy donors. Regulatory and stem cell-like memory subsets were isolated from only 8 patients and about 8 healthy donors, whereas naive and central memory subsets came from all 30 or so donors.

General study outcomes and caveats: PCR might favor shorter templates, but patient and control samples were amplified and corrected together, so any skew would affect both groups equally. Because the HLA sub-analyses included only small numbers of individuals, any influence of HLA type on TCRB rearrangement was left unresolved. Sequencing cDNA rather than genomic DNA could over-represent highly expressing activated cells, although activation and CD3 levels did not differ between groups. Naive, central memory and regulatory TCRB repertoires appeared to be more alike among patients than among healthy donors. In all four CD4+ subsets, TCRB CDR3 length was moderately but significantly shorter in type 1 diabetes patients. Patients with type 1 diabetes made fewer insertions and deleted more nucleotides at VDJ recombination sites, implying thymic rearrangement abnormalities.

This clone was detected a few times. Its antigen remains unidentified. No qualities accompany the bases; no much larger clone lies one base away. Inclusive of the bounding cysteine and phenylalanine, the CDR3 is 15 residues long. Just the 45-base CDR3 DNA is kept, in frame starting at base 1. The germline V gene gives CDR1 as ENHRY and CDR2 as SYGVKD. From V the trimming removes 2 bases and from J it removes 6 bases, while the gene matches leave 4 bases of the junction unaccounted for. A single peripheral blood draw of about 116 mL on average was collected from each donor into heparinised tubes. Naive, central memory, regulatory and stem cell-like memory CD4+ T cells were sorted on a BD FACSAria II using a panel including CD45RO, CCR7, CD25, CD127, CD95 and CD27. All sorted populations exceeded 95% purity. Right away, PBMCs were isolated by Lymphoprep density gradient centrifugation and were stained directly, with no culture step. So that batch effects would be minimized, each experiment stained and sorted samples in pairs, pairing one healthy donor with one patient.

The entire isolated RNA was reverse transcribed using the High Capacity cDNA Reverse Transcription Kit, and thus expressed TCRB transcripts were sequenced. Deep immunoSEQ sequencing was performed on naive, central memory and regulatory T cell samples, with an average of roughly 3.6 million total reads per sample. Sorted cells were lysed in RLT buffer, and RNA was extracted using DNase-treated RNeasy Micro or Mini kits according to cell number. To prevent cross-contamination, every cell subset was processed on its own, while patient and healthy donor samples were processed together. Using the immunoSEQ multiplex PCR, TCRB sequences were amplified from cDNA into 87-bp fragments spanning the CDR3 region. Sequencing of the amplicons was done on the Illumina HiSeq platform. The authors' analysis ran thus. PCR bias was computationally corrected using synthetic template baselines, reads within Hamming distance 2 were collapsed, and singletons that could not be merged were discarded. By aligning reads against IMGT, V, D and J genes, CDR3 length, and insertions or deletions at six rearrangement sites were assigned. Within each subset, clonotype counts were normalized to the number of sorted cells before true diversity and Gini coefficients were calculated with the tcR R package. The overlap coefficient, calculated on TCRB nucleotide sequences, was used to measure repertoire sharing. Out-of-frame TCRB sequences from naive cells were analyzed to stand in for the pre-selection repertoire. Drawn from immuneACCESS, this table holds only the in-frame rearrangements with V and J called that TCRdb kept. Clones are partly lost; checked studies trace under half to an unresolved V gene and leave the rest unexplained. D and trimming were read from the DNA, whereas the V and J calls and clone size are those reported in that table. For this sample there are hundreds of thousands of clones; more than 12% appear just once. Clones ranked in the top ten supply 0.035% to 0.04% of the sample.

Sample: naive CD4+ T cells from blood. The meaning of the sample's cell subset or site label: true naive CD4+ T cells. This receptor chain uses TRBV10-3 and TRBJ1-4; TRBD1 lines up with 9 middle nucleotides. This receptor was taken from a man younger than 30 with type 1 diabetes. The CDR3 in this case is CAISEGQGFDEKLFF. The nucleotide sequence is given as TGTGCCATCAGTGAGGGACAGGGGTTTGATGAAAAACTGTTTTTT.